One sample yielded the 28 T cell receptor beta chains listed below, sequenced in a study of OX40 agonist ivuxolimab in advanced cancers. The repertoire was sequenced with immunoSEQ multiplex PCR; TCRdb's copy has only in-frame clones and lacks some. Among around 92,000 clones, approximately 93% were seen once, and the ten largest hold around 0.28%. The sequences come from CD4+ or CD8+ T cells sorted from blood, collected in a trial of the OX40 agonist ivuxolimab. The receptors shown here come from an adult with an advanced solid tumor such as melanoma, head and neck, liver or kidney cancer.

The CDR3 is CASSFRRQHATNEKLFF. CDR3 coding DNA: TGTGCCAGCAGTTTTCGTCGGCAGCACGCAACTAATGAAAAACTGTTTTTT. V usage is TRBV28 and J usage is TRBJ1-4; no clear D. The CDR3 runs 17 residues. The V and J ends lost 3 bases and 0 bases respectively, with 14 bases between them. CDR1 and CDR2 (germline): MDHEN, SYDVKM.

This clone was recorded once. Other DNA sequences in the same sample also yield this CDR3. In nucleotides, the CDR3 is TGCAGTGCTTCCACAGATACGCAGTATTTT. The encoded protein is CSASTDTQYF. The chain uses TRBV20-1 and TRBJ2-3, with D uncertain. V lost 5 bases to trimming and J lost 2 bases, with 2 bases between them. Germline V lookup: CDR1 DFQATT, CDR2 SNEGSKA (reference sequence). There are 10 residues in the CDR3.

DNA for the CDR3: TGTGCCAGCAGTCCTAGCTACGAGCAGTACTTC. Translated, it gives CASSPSYEQYF. The rearrangement uses TRBV6-5 and TRBJ2-7; D remains unclear. The CDR3 consists of 11 residues. The germline V and J ends were trimmed by 5 bases and 3 bases, with 5 bases remaining between them. CDR1 is MNHEY and CDR2 is SVGAGI in the germline V gene.

This chain connects TRBV7-2 to TRBJ2-7; no clear D. Trimming removed 1 base from V and 4 bases from J, with 8 bases in between. This CDR3 region has 13 residues. Germline CDR1 reads SGHTA; CDR2 reads FQGNSA. The CDR3 DNA follows: TGTGCCAGCAGCTTAGAAATGGCTTACGAGCAGTACTTC. This encodes CASSLEMAYEQYF.

The chain couples TRBV11-3 to TRBJ1-3; weak D call: TRBD1 (5 bases). Between the trimmed V and J ends, which lost 5 bases and 6 bases, there was a span of 14 bases. There are 14 residues in the CDR3. Germline assignment: CDR1 SGHNT and CDR2 YENEEA. Here the CDR3 DNA reads TGTGCCAGCAGCCCCGGACACGTCCAAAACACCATATATTTT. Translation gives CASSPGHVQNTIYF.

The genes are TRBV28 and TRBJ1-2; D possibly corresponds to TRBD1 (5 bases). V was pared by 1 base and J by 6 bases, with 12 bases between. This CDR3 is built from 14 residues. Germline V CDR1 and CDR2: MDHEN, SYDVKM. CDR3 in DNA: TGTGCCAGCAGTTTATCCCAAACAGGCAATGGCTACACCTTC. Translated, it gives CASSLSQTGNGYTF.

The chain carries TRBV11-3 and TRBJ2-5, with 9 bases matching TRBD2. V was clipped by 5 bases and J by 1 base; unmatched bases: 2. The CDR3 is 14 amino acids. The germline gives CDR1 SGHNT, CDR2 YENEEA. The CDR3 is CASSPTSGQETQYF. The CDR3 DNA sequence: TGTGCCAGCAGCCCGACTAGCGGCCAAGAGACCCAGTACTTC.

In its sample, this clone was seen once. This chain links TRBV29-1 with TRBJ1-1; D is unresolved. This CDR3 has 13 residues. Trimming removed 4 bases from V and 3 bases from J, with 12 bases in between. Germline CDR1 SQVTM, CDR2 ANQGSEA. Here the CDR3 DNA reads TGCAGCGTTGTCCCCGACTTTTACACTGAAGCTTTCTTT. Protein sequence: CSVVPDFYTEAFF. The whole variable domain, remainder taken from reference TRBV29-1 and TRBJ1-1, is SAVISQKPSRDICQRGTSLTIQCQVDSQVTMMFWYRQQPGQSLTLIATANQGSEATYESGFVIDKFPISRPNLTFSTLTVSNMSPEDSSIYLCSVVPDFYTEAFFGQGTRLTVV.

The J gene is TRBJ1-1, the V gene TRBV28; D unresolved. The CDR3 length is 11 residues. Germline V gene sequence: CDR1 MDHEN, CDR2 SYDVKM. The V end was cut by 2 bases, the J end by 11 bases, with 9 bases between. CDR3 loop: CASSLQNRAFF. The CDR3 region has the DNA TGTGCCAGCAGTTTACAGAATCGGGCTTTCTTT.

This chain links TRBV6-1 with TRBJ1-1; a possible D gene is TRBD1 (5 bases). Trimming removed 9 bases from V and 5 bases from J, with 16 bases in between. Germline CDR1 is MNHNS and CDR2 is SASEGT. The CDR3 has 13 amino acids. The CDR3 protein is CASPAGVYTEAFF. The CDR3 DNA is TGTGCCAGTCCGGCGGGGGTGTATACTGAAGCTTTCTTT.

The chain carries TRBV4-1 and TRBJ2-1; 8 bases agree with TRBD2. The ends lost 3 bases at V and 0 bases at J; junction bases unmatched: 4. Germline V gives CDR1 MGHRA, CDR2 YSYEKL. This CDR3 is built from 16 residues. The CDR3 sequence: CASSQLAGSSYNEQFF. The CDR3 bases are TGCGCCAGCAGCCAGTTAGCGGGGAGCTCCTACAATGAGCAGTTCTTC.

This clone was observed once. This chain connects TRBV6-1 to TRBJ1-3; 8 bases line up with TRBD1. The CDR3 is 16 amino acids. Germline CDR1 reads MNHNS; CDR2 reads SASEGT. J gave up 7 bases and V 0 bases, and 8 bases lay outside the gene matches. CDR3 sequence: CASSEALQGAWNTIYF. The CDR3 nucleotides read TGTGCCAGCAGTGAAGCGCTTCAGGGGGCCTGGAACACCATATATTTT.

The chain couples TRBV15 to TRBJ1-1; no definite D call. V was shortened by 0 bases and J by 1 base, with 9 bases between the two germline ends. CDR1 is LNHNV and CDR2 is YYDKDF in the germline V gene (reference sequence). CDR3 length: 15 residues. CDR3 in amino acids: CATSRDHKENTEAFF. CDR3 DNA sequence: TGTGCCACCAGCAGAGATCACAAGGAGAACACTGAAGCTTTCTTT.

The rearrangement uses TRBV29-1 and TRBJ1-4, with TRBD1 matching 7 bases. Germline V gives CDR1 SQVTM, CDR2 ANQGSEA. The CDR3 sequence is 16 residues long. Trimming took 4 bases from V and 6 from J; bases not matched to a gene: 14. This chain's CDR3 is CSVVFSSGGSDEKLFF. CDR3 sequence (DNA): TGCAGCGTTGTCTTCTCGTCAGGGGGGTCGGATGAAAAACTGTTTTTT. The full variable domain, its missing parts supplied by reference TRBV29-1 and TRBJ1-4, is SAVISQKPSRDICQRGTSLTIQCQVDSQVTMMFWYRQQPGQSLTLIATANQGSEATYESGFVIDKFPISRPNLTFSTLTVSNMSPEDSSIYLCSVVFSSGGSDEKLFFGSGTQLSVL.

This chain connects TRBV2 to TRBJ2-3; D uncertain. The CDR3 extends over 12 amino acids. Deletions cut 6 bases from V and 2 bases from J, with 6 bases between. Germline assignment: CDR1 SNHLY and CDR2 FYNNEI. The CDR3 nucleotides are TGTGCCAGCAGGGAGTACACAGATACGCAGTATTTT. This translates into CASREYTDTQYF.

The chain couples TRBV15 to TRBJ1-5; 10 nucleotides agree with TRBD1. CDR3 length equals 14 residues. CDR1 and CDR2 from the germline V gene are LNHNV and YYDKDF (reference sequence). With 1 base clipped from V and 6 bases from J, the junction kept 0 bases outside the gene matches. This CDR3 is CATSRGQGAQPQHF. The CDR3 region has the DNA TGTGCCACCAGCAGAGGACAGGGGGCTCAGCCCCAGCATTTT.

This chain uses TRBV7-9 with TRBJ1-1; a weak D match, TRBD1 (5 bases). This CDR3 contains 15 residues. Trimming left V 4 bases short and J 5 bases short, with 17 bases between. CDR1 and CDR2 (germline): SEHNR, FQNEAQ (reference sequence). The CDR3 DNA follows: TGTGCCAGCAGCTCAACCGGGGCGCGAGGGACTGAAGCTTTCTTT. This translates into CASSSTGARGTEAFF.

The CDR3 nucleotides are TGTGCCAGCAGTCCTACCTCGTCACCCCTCCACTTT. It translates to CASSPTSSPLHF. The genes are TRBV2 and TRBJ1-6, with D unresolved. Trimming shortened V by 5 bases and J by 10 bases, and 9 bases separated the two germline ends. The germline CDR1 and CDR2 sequences are SNHLY and FYNNEI. The CDR3 length is 12 residues. Full variable domain (remainder filled in from reference TRBV2 and TRBJ1-6): EPEVTQTPSHQVTQMGQEVILRCVPISNHLYFYWYRQILGQKVEFLVSFYNNEISEKSEIFDDQFSVERPDGSNFTLKIRSTKLEDSAMYFCASSPTSSPLHFGNGTRLTVT.

The genes are TRBV7-2 and TRBJ1-4; possibly TRBD1 for D (5 bases). Germline V lookup: CDR1 SGHTA, CDR2 FQGNSA. This CDR3 spans 13 amino acids. Trimming shortened V by 5 bases and J by 7 bases, and 11 bases separated the two germline ends. CDR3 sequence: CASSLNQGEKLFF. CDR3 in DNA: TGTGCCAGCAGCCTAAACCAGGGTGAAAAACTGTTTTTT.

The rearrangement links TRBV27 to TRBJ2-1; 8 bases map to TRBD2. CDR3 length: 16 residues. Germline assignment: CDR1 MNHEY and CDR2 SMNVEV (reference sequence). The V and J ends lost 2 bases and 8 bases, in that order; junction bases with no gene match: 11. CDR3 protein: CASSLEAGGGAHEQFF. As DNA, the CDR3 is TGTGCCAGCAGTTTAGAGGCGGGAGGAGGGGCCCATGAGCAGTTCTTC.

V usage is TRBV5-1 and J usage is TRBJ1-1; 8 nucleotides line up with TRBD1. With V trimmed by 3 bases and J by 5 bases, 3 bases remained unmatched. Germline CDR1 SGHRS, CDR2 YFSETQ. CDR3 size: 13 residues. The CDR3 loop reads CASSWDRTTEAFF. The CDR3 nucleotides read TGCGCCAGCAGCTGGGACAGGACGACTGAAGCTTTCTTT.

The V call is TRBV29-1, the J call TRBJ2-1; D is tentatively TRBD1 or TRBD2 (7 bases each). V was cut by 7 bases and J by 6 bases, with 19 bases left in between. The CDR3 is 14 residues long. Germline V gene sequence: CDR1 SQVTM, CDR2 ANQGSEA. The CDR3 DNA follows: TGCAGCGCCCACCGGCAGGGGGGGTTCAATGAGCAGTTCTTC. Its protein is CSAHRQGGFNEQFF.

J is TRBJ1-4 and V is TRBV30, with D perhaps TRBD1 (6 bases). The CDR3 length is 13 residues. The V and J ends lost 1 base and 7 bases respectively, with 10 bases between them. Per the germline V gene, CDR1 is GTSNPN and CDR2 is SVGIG (reference sequence). This chain's CDR3 is CAWSGRGGEKLFF. CDR3 bases: TGTGCCTGGAGTGGCAGGGGTGGTGAAAAACTGTTTTTT.

V usage is TRBV6-6 and J usage is TRBJ1-1; D gene ambiguous. Germline CDR1 reads MNHNY; CDR2 reads SVGAGI (reference sequence). The V end was cut by 1 base, the J end by 6 bases, with 9 bases between. CDR3 size: 13 residues. The CDR3 DNA reads as TGTGCCAGCAGTTACTGGTCGGGCCCTGAAGCTTTCTTT. Protein: CASSYWSGPEAFF.

The chain carries TRBV9 and TRBJ2-1; 11 nucleotides agree with TRBD2. The CDR3 extends over 15 amino acids. Unmatched junction bases numbered 8, after V lost 4 bases and J lost 8 bases. Germline-derived CDR1 and CDR2 are SGDLS and YYNGEE. The DNA of the CDR3 is TGTGCCAGCAGCCTAACTAGCGGGAGAAGCCATGAGCAGTTCTTC. Its protein product is CASSLTSGRSHEQFF.

The chain is built from TRBV23-1 and TRBJ1-5, with D perhaps matching TRBD1 (6 bases). TRBV23-1 is designated an ORF whose function remains uncertain. V lost 4 bases and J lost 5, with 15 bases in between. This CDR3 has 15 amino acids. The CDR3, as DNA: TGCGCCAGCAGTCTAGTGGGATGGGGGCATCAGCCCCAGCATTTT. It is translated as CASSLVGWGHQPQHF.

The chain recombines TRBV6-4 with TRBJ2-3, with D uncertain. The CDR3 is made up of 15 amino acids. Trimming stripped 0 bases from V and 2 bases from J, with 9 bases between. In germline, CDR1 is MRHNA, CDR2 SNTAGT. CDR3 in amino acids: CASSDSGIATDTQYF. The CDR3, as DNA: TGTGCCAGCAGTGACTCAGGGATAGCCACAGATACGCAGTATTTT.

The V and J genes are TRBV7-3 and TRBJ2-5, with 10 bases that match TRBD1. Germline CDR1 SGHTA, CDR2 FQGTGA. The CDR3 loop spans 14 amino acids. V dropped 2 bases and J dropped 5; count of bases not matched to a gene: 2. The CDR3 is CASSLEGQGETQYF. For the CDR3, the DNA is TGTGCCAGCAGCTTAGAGGGACAGGGGGAGACCCAGTACTTC. The full variable domain, completed using reference TRBV7-3 and TRBJ2-5, is GAGVSQTPSNKVTEKGKYVELRCDPISGHTALYWYRQSLGQGPEFLIYFQGTGAADDSGLPNDRFFAVRPEGSVSTLKIQRTERGDSAVYLCASSLEGQGETQYFGPGTRLLVL.